The rows below give T cell receptor beta chains drawn from one sample of a study of cytomegalovirus exposure and HLA in healthy donors. The protocol was immunoSEQ multiplex PCR, while the TCRdb copy is restricted to in-frame clones and leaves out a portion. The data contain 250,000 to 300,000 clones, 80% to 90% of them seen just once; the ten biggest clones take up around 1%. Specimen: PBMCs. The receptors originated from a woman between 18 and 29 years old in good health and CMV-seronegative. Each CDR3 is given without its conserved first and last residue. For some rows the clone size is stated as once, few or many, or as a class when expanded; others skip it.

TRBV4-2,-,TRBJ1-2,12,ASSQERGVYGYT
TRBV7-3,once,TRBJ2-1,13,ASSLGAAPYNEQF
TRBV5-6,-,TRBJ2-1,10,ASSPLGTEQF
TRBV7-2,once,TRBJ2-3,11,ASSPPPGDTQY
TRBV9,-,TRBJ2-3,13,ASSGSRGRADTQY
TRBV9,-,TRBJ1-5,14,ASSVGAGGIYQPQH
TRBV5-1,-,TRBJ1-1,12,ASSWGTENTEAF
TRBV7-8,-,TRBJ2-1,15,ASSSRLAGVLLNEQF
TRBV4-3,-,TRBJ1-2,13,ASSRYRQENYGYT
TRBV5-1,-,TRBJ1-3,14,ASSLGEAASGNTIY
TRBV6-1,-,TRBJ2-7,12,ASSDTGSSYEQY
TRBV5-4,once,TRBJ2-1,12,AVKTSSDYNEQF
TRBV28,-,TRBJ2-1,15,ASSSGTSGGPYNEQF
TRBV5-1,-,TRBJ1-1,15,ASSLRGQGAGNTEAF
TRBV6-5,-,TRBJ2-7,14,ASSYPSGTGSYEQY
TRBV5-8,-,TRBJ2-7,11,ASSLGQGREQY
TRBV6-5,-,TRBJ1-1,11,ASGTGGHTEAF
TRBV11-1,-,TRBJ2-2,14,ASSLDRVPNTGELF
TRBV29-1,-,TRBJ1-3,11,SAALSSGNTIY
TRBV28,-,TRBJ2-5,12,ASILAGNQETQY